Sequencing of this TCR beta chain was carried out in a study of beta chain features in type 1 diabetes. Overall study context: On cell yields, gender and age, patients and healthy donors were similar. Taken together, all samples contributed approximately 110 million examined sorted cells. Study-wide points: PCR might preferentially amplify shorter templates, equally in patients and controls. In type 1 diabetes patients, VDJ junctions had fewer insertions; deletions at these junctions were more frequent. Moderately but significantly shorter TCRB CDR3s were found in Type 1 diabetes patients in all four CD4+ subsets.

This clone was recorded a few times. What it binds is not known. Germline lookup yields CDR1 LGHNA and CDR2 YNFKEQ. V lost 2 bases and J lost 6, with 5 bases in between. The CDR3 sequence is 12 residues long. Reverse transcribing all isolated RNA meant expressed TCRB transcripts were sequenced. Some clones are missing from TCRdb's copy, which holds only in-frame ones; the method was immunoSEQ multiplex PCR. The sample consists of 600,000 to 700,000 clones, about an eighth of them appearing once. This TCR came from a man aged 18 to 30 with type 1 diabetes. V gene TRBV4-2 combines with J gene TRBJ1-5; no clear D. The sequencing sample was made of naive CD4+ T cells from blood. CDR3 sequence: CASSQPGQPQHF. CDR3 sequence (DNA): TGTGCCAGCAGCCAACCTGGTCAGCCCCAGCATTTT.